This T cell receptor (beta chain) was sequenced in a study of T cells in Graves' hyperthyroidism and ophthalmopathy. Turning to the study itself: Initial diagnosis, before any treatment, was when peripheral blood was collected.

TCR beta CDR3 region amplification was performed from RNA transcripts. HTBI primers were the set used in a first-round RT-PCR of the TCR CDR3. MiXCR, applied by TCRdb to the multiplex PCR reads, yields one record per CDR3 protein. The sample lists a few hundred thousand distinct CDR3 sequences, less than 20% occurring once. CDR1 is MDHEN and CDR2 is SYDVKM in the germline V gene. The length of the CDR3 is 17 residues. V shed 9 bases and J 3 bases; nucleotides not matched to a gene: 14. The sample holds many counts of this clonotype. The sequence was obtained from a young woman with Graves' hyperthyroidism. The specimen sequenced was blood. The gene calls are TRBV28 and TRBJ2-1; 10 bases match TRBD2. The CDR3 DNA is TGTGCCAGTCTCCCGGACCCCCGACTAGCGGGCTACAATGAGCAGTTCTTC. Translating it yields CASLPDPRLAGYNEQFF.